These T cell receptor beta chains were read from a single sample in a study of T cell clones after liver transplantation. The assay was immunoSEQ multiplex PCR, and TCRdb's table has in-frame clones only and misses some. The sample holds more than 65,000 clones, about 88% seen once. The sequencing used CD4+ T cells from blood, collected before liver transplant. All receptors derive from a human donor who received a liver transplant. The CDR3 runs from the conserved cysteine through the conserved F or W. D genes are given only for firm matches. Clone size is stated in some rows and not others, as once, few, many or a class when expanded.

J gene: TRBJ1-1; V gene: TRBV5-1; D gene: -; clone size: -; CDR3 DNA: TGCGCCAGCAGATCACAGGGAGGGAACACTGAAGCTTTCTTT; CDR3 protein: CASRSQGGNTEAFF
J gene: TRBJ2-7; V gene: TRBV5-5; D gene: TRBD1; clone size: -; CDR3 DNA: TGTGCCAGCAGCTACTGGACAGGGATAAGCGAGCAGTACTTC; CDR3 protein: CASSYWTGISEQYF
J gene: TRBJ1-4; V gene: TRBV11-3; D gene: -; clone size: -; CDR3 DNA: TGTGCCAGCAGCTTAGGGTACCGGGAGAATGAAAAACTGTTTTTT; CDR3 protein: CASSLGYRENEKLFF
J gene: TRBJ2-1; V gene: TRBV6-5; D gene: -; clone size: -; CDR3 DNA: TGTGCCAGCAGAGATCGAGGGGGAAATGAGCAGTTCTTC; CDR3 protein: CASRDRGGNEQFF
J gene: TRBJ2-3; V gene: TRBV6-4; D gene: -; clone size: -; CDR3 DNA: TGTGCCAGCAGTGACTCGACACTGGGAGGCGCAGATACGCAGTATTTT; CDR3 protein: CASSDSTLGGADTQYF
J gene: TRBJ2-7; V gene: TRBV18; D gene: -; clone size: -; CDR3 DNA: TGTGCCAGCTCATTAGGGGTCCACGAGCAGTACTTC; CDR3 protein: CASSLGVHEQYF
J gene: TRBJ2-3; V gene: TRBV5-1; D gene: -; clone size: few; CDR3 DNA: TGCGCCAGCGTCCGGGAAGCTACTAGCACAGATACGCAGTATTTT; CDR3 protein: CASVREATSTDTQYF
J gene: TRBJ2-3; V gene: TRBV10-2; D gene: -; clone size: -; CDR3 DNA: TGCGCCAGCAGTGAGTCCGGGGATACGCAGTATTTT; CDR3 protein: CASSESGDTQYF
J gene: TRBJ2-7; V gene: TRBV28; D gene: TRBD2; clone size: once; CDR3 DNA: TGTGGGGTTAGGCTAGCGGCAGCCTACGAGCAGTACTTC; CDR3 protein: CGVRLAAAYEQYF
J gene: TRBJ2-7; V gene: TRBV30; D gene: TRBD2; clone size: -; CDR3 DNA: TGTGCCTGGAGTAGCAGCGGGGTCTACGAGCAGTACTTC; CDR3 protein: CAWSSSGVYEQYF
J gene: TRBJ2-7; V gene: TRBV19; D gene: -; clone size: -; CDR3 DNA: TGTGCCAGTAGTATCGGGGGCTCCTACGAGCAGTACTTC; CDR3 protein: CASSIGGSYEQYF
J gene: TRBJ2-7; V gene: TRBV7-8; D gene: -; clone size: -; CDR3 DNA: TGTGCCAGCAGCTTAGCGGGGCGCACCTACGAGCAGTACTTC; CDR3 protein: CASSLAGRTYEQYF
J gene: TRBJ2-7; V gene: TRBV21-1; D gene: -; clone size: -; CDR3 DNA: TGTGCCAGCAGCAAAGGAATTTTATTAGACCCCAAACCGGACAGGGTCTCCTACGAGCAGTACTTC; CDR3 protein: CASSKGILLDPKPDRVSYEQYF
J gene: TRBJ2-7; V gene: TRBV5-6; D gene: -; clone size: few; CDR3 DNA: TGTGCCAGCAGCCCCTCGCGCGCTTACGAGCAGTACTTC; CDR3 protein: CASSPSRAYEQYF
J gene: TRBJ2-7; V gene: TRBV5-1; D gene: -; clone size: once; CDR3 DNA: TGCGCCAGCAGCTTGGTACCCGGGAGAGGAAACGAGCAGTACTTC; CDR3 protein: CASSLVPGRGNEQYF
J gene: TRBJ2-1; V gene: TRBV5-1; D gene: -; clone size: -; CDR3 DNA: TGCGCCAGCAGCTTAGAGATAGCTGGGTACAATGAGCAGTTCTTC; CDR3 protein: CASSLEIAGYNEQFF
J gene: TRBJ2-7; V gene: TRBV7-9; D gene: TRBD2; clone size: -; CDR3 DNA: TGTGCCAGCCGTATAGCGGGAGCTGGTGAGCAGTACTTC; CDR3 protein: CASRIAGAGEQYF
J gene: TRBJ2-7; V gene: TRBV28; D gene: -; clone size: -; CDR3 DNA: TGTGCCAGCAAGGTGTCCGAAACGACGACAGATCATATGGGGGAGCAGTACTTC; CDR3 protein: CASKVSETTTDHMGEQYF
J gene: TRBJ1-2; V gene: TRBV30; D gene: -; clone size: -; CDR3 DNA: TGTGCCTGCCGGTCGGGCTGGACTACAAACGCTAACTATGGCTACACCTTC; CDR3 protein: CACRSGWTTNANYGYTF
J gene: TRBJ1-3; V gene: TRBV19; D gene: -; clone size: -; CDR3 DNA: TGTGCCAGTAGTATAGGTCGGGGGCCTGGAAACACCATATATTTT; CDR3 protein: CASSIGRGPGNTIYF
J gene: TRBJ2-7; V gene: TRBV11-3; D gene: -; clone size: -; CDR3 DNA: TGTGCCAGTCCTGGGAGTAGCATCCACGAGCAGTACTTC; CDR3 protein: CASPGSSIHEQYF
J gene: TRBJ2-3; V gene: TRBV5-1; D gene: -; clone size: once; CDR3 DNA: TGCGCCAGCAGCTTGCGGCAGGGAAGCACAGATACGCAGTATTTT; CDR3 protein: CASSLRQGSTDTQYF
J gene: TRBJ2-2; V gene: TRBV2; D gene: -; clone size: -; CDR3 DNA: TGTGCCAGCAGTCCGCGGGAACGAACCGGGGAGCTGTTTTTT; CDR3 protein: CASSPRERTGELFF
J gene: TRBJ1-5; V gene: TRBV5-5; D gene: -; clone size: once; CDR3 DNA: TGTGCCAGCAGCTTGGGGGTCAATCAGCCCCAGCATTTT; CDR3 protein: CASSLGVNQPQHF
J gene: TRBJ2-4; V gene: TRBV7-2; D gene: -; clone size: once; CDR3 DNA: TGTGCCAGCAGCTTAGACTGGGGCAACATTCAGTACTTC; CDR3 protein: CASSLDWGNIQYF
J gene: TRBJ2-1; V gene: TRBV12-5; D gene: -; clone size: -; CDR3 DNA: TGTGCTAGTGGTTTGTCCCGGAGCTCCTACAATGAGCAGTTCTTC; CDR3 protein: CASGLSRSSYNEQFF
J gene: TRBJ1-5; V gene: TRBV6-1; D gene: -; clone size: -; CDR3 DNA: TGTGCCAGCAGTGAAGTTGGTGGGGGGGCCAGCAATCAGCCCCAGCATTTT; CDR3 protein: CASSEVGGGASNQPQHF
J gene: TRBJ2-5; V gene: TRBV5-1; D gene: -; clone size: -; CDR3 DNA: TGCGCCAGCAGCACCGGGACGCACCAAGAGACCCAGTACTTC; CDR3 protein: CASSTGTHQETQYF